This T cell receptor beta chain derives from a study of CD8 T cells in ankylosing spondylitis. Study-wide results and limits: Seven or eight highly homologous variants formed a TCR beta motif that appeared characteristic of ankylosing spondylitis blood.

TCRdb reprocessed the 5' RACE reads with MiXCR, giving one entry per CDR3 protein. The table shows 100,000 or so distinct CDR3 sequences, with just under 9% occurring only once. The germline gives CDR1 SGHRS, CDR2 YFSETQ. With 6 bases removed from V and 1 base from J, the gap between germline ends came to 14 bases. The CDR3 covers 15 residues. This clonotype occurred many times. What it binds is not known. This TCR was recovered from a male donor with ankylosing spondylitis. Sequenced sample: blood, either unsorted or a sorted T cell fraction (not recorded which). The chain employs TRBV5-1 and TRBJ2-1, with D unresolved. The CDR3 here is CASTQAQPSYNEQFF. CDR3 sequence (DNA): TGCGCCAGCACCCAAGCGCAGCCATCCTACAATGAGCAGTTCTTC.